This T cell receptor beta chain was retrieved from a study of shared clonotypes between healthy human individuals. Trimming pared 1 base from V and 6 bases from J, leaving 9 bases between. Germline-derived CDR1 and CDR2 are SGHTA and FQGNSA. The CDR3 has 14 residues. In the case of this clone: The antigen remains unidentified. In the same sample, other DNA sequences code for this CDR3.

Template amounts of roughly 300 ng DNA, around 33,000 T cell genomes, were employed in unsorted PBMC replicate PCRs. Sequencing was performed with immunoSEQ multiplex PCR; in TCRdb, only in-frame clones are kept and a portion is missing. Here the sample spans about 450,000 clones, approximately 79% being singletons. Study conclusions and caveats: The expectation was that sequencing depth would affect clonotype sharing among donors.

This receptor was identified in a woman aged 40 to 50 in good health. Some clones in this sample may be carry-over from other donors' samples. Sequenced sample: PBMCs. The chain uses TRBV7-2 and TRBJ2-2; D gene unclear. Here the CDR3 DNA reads TGTGCCAGCAGCTTAGTCACGGGTCCCGGGGAGCTGTTTTTT. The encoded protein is CASSLVTGPGELFF.